This TCR beta chain was captured in a study of shared clonotypes between healthy human individuals. The CDR3 has 18 residues. With 3 bases removed from V and 0 bases from J, the gap between germline ends came to 15 bases. Looked up from germline, CDR1 is MNHNS and CDR2 is SASEGT. Only CD45RO-negative cells positively selected for CCR7 counted as naive CD8 cells, so terminally differentiated effector memory CD45RA+ cells were excluded. Assay: immunoSEQ multiplex PCR; the TCRdb copy retains only in-frame clones and omits some. The sample carries just over 2,000,000 clones, roughly 95% recorded once. The TCR sequence derives from a young man in good health. What was sequenced was naive CD8+ T cells sorted from blood. This chain connects TRBV6-1 to TRBJ1-6; maybe TRBD1 (5 bases). The CDR3 loop reads CASSDALPGISYNSPLHF. The CDR3 DNA sequence: TGTGCCAGCAGTGATGCCCTCCCAGGGATCTCCTATAATTCACCCCTCCACTTT.